The 14 T cell receptor beta chains in this list originate from one sample, sequenced in a study of T cell responses to AZD1222 COVID-19 vaccine. Sequencing used immunoSEQ multiplex PCR; TCRdb keeps in-frame clones, though not all of them. This table holds around 250,000 clones, 93% found once. The sample consisted of peripheral blood, taken on day 0 of AZD1222 vaccination. The receptors were gathered from an adult in good health.

The chain uses TRBV28 and TRBJ2-2, with D perhaps given as TRBD1 or TRBD2 (5 bases each). The CDR3 contains 17 residues. Trimming stripped 0 bases from V and 5 bases from J, with 16 bases between. CDR1 and CDR2 from the germline V gene are MDHEN and SYDVKM. CDR3 residues: CASSLWSQGRGTGELFF. In DNA, the CDR3 is TGTGCCAGCAGTTTATGGTCGCAGGGCAGAGGGACCGGGGAGCTGTTTTTT.

The chain employs TRBV3-1 (or the pseudogene TRBV3-2) and TRBJ1-1; D possibly corresponds to TRBD1 (5 bases). The CDR3 is 12 amino acids. The V gene's germline CDR1 is LGHDT and CDR2 YNNKEL (reference sequence). Trimming cost V 6 bases and J 4 bases, with 9 bases left between them. The DNA for the CDR3 is TGTGCCAGCAGTACGGGGCTCACTGAAGCTTTCTTT. Amino acid sequence: CASSTGLTEAFF.

The chain is built from TRBV6-5 and TRBJ1-2, with TRBD1 as a possible D gene (6 bases). Germline-derived CDR1 and CDR2 are MNHEY and SVGAGI. Trimming removed 4 bases at V and 3 bases at J, with 9 bases between. CDR3 length: 13 amino acids. This CDR3 reads CASSWNRDYGYTF. Written as DNA, the CDR3 is TGTGCCAGCAGTTGGAACAGGGACTATGGCTACACCTTC.

With respect to this clone: Other DNA sequences within the sample encode an identical CDR3. The V call is TRBV19, the J call TRBJ1-4, with 8 bases lining up with TRBD1. CDR1 is LNHDA, CDR2 SQIVND, per germline (reference sequence). This CDR3 has 14 amino acids. Trimming removed 6 bases from V and 8 bases from J; junction bases left unmatched: 8. CDR3 in DNA: TGTGCCAGTAGCCTGACAGGGGAAGGCGAAAAACTGTTTTTT. Protein: CASSLTGEGEKLFF.

The rearrangement uses TRBV7-9 and TRBJ1-5; D is perhaps TRBD1 (6 bases). V dropped 5 bases and J dropped 5 bases, with 13 bases sitting between them. Germline loops: CDR1 SEHNR, CDR2 FQNEAQ (reference sequence). The CDR3 consists of 14 residues. The CDR3: CASSLDGQYQPQHF. For the CDR3, the DNA is TGTGCCAGCAGCCTAGACGGACAGTATCAGCCCCAGCATTTT.

CDR3: CASSLGSTDTQYF. The CDR3 DNA sequence: TGTGCCAGCAGTTTAGGGTCCACAGATACGCAGTATTTT. The chain couples TRBV12-3 or TRBV12-4 to TRBJ2-3; D gene unclear. The V end was cut by 1 base, the J end by 2 bases, with 4 bases between. This CDR3 contains 13 residues.

J is TRBJ1-1 and V is TRBV27, with D maybe TRBD1 (5 bases). Looked up from germline, CDR1 is MNHEY and CDR2 is SMNVEV (reference sequence). This CDR3 region has 14 residues. V dropped 3 bases and J dropped 5 bases, with 13 bases sitting between them. In nucleotides, the CDR3 is TGTGCCAGCAGTTTTTTAGGGGCGAGGACTGAAGCTTTCTTT. Protein: CASSFLGARTEAFF.

The CDR3, as DNA: TGTGCTAGTGGTTTGGGTCCCACAGGCACGCAGTATTTT. This sequence encodes CASGLGPTGTQYF. This chain connects TRBV12-5 to TRBJ2-3, with D tentatively TRBD1 (5 bases). The CDR3 runs to 13 residues. V lost 1 base to trimming and J lost 9 bases, with 11 bases between them. CDR1 and CDR2 from the germline V gene are LGHNT and FRNRAP. Supplemented by reference TRBV12-5 and TRBJ2-3, the full variable domain reads DARVTQTPRHKVTEMGQEVTMRCQPILGHNTVFWYRQTMMQGLELLAYFRNRAPLDDSGMPKDRFSAEMPDATLATLKIQPSEPRDSAVYFCASGLGPTGTQYFGPGTRLTVL.

The chain recombines TRBV27 with TRBJ2-3, with D unclear. The CDR3 sequence is 14 residues long. CDR1 MNHEY and CDR2 SMNVEV come from the germline V gene (reference sequence). V lost 2 bases and J lost 2, with 8 bases in between. As DNA, the CDR3 is TGTGCCAGCAGTTTAGGGGTTCTCACAGATACGCAGTATTTT. Its translation is CASSLGVLTDTQYF.

This rearrangement joins TRBV29-1 to TRBJ2-1; D ambiguous. Trimming took 4 bases from V and 6 from J, leaving 19 bases between them. Germline V lookup: CDR1 SQVTM, CDR2 ANQGSEA. CDR3 length: 15 residues. The CDR3 DNA sequence: TGCAGCGTTGCCCACGACATACGGAGTGGCAATGAGCAGTTCTTC. Its protein product is CSVAHDIRSGNEQFF.

This clone was picked up a small number of times. The rearrangement uses TRBV5-4 and TRBJ1-1; 7 nucleotides match TRBD1. In germline, CDR1 is SGHNT, CDR2 YYREEE (reference sequence). The CDR3 sequence is 15 residues long. J gave up 5 bases and V 0 bases, and 7 bases lay outside the gene matches. CDR3 region: CASSLDTGVGTEAFF. CDR3 DNA: TGTGCCAGCAGCTTGGATACAGGGGTGGGGACTGAAGCTTTCTTT.

The J gene is TRBJ2-5, the V gene TRBV28; 9 nucleotides line up with TRBD1. The V gene's germline CDR1 is MDHEN and CDR2 SYDVKM. The ends lost 3 bases at V and 1 base at J; junction bases unmatched: 3. The CDR3 has 15 residues. CDR3 sequence: CASSFGTGTQETQYF. CDR3 in DNA: TGTGCCAGCAGTTTTGGGACAGGGACCCAAGAGACCCAGTACTTC.

This clone was found once. This chain joins TRBV6-2 or TRBV6-3 and TRBJ2-7; D remains ambiguous. The CDR3 extends over 16 amino acids. With 4 bases removed from V and 2 bases from J, the gap between germline ends came to 18 bases. Germline-derived CDR1 and CDR2 are MNHEY and SVGEGT. CDR3 bases: TGTGCCAGCAGTTCCCGGACCGACGGAGCCCCCTACGAGCAGTACTTC. This codes for CASSSRTDGAPYEQYF.

This chain connects TRBV19 to TRBJ2-2, with 10 bases lining up with TRBD2. The CDR3 has 16 amino acids. The V segment lost 7 bases and the J segment 6 bases; nucleotides outside the gene matches: 11. Germline values: CDR1 LNHDA, CDR2 SQIVND (reference sequence). For the CDR3, the DNA is TGTGCCAGTAAAGGGGGAAGCGGGAGGGCCTCCGGGGAGCTGTTTTTT. The encoded protein is CASKGGSGRASGELFF.